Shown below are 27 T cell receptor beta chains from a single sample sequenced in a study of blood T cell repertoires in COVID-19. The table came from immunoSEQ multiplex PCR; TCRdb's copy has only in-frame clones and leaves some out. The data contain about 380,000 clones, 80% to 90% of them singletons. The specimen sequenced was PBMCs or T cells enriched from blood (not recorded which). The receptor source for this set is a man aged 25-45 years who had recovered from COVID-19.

The CDR3 coding sequence is TGTGCCAGCAGCCCACAGGGCGGGCACGAGCAGTACTTC. Amino acids: CASSPQGGHEQYF. The chain uses TRBV3-1 (or the pseudogene TRBV3-2) and TRBJ2-7; weak D call: TRBD1 (6 bases). In germline, CDR1 is LGHDT, CDR2 YNNKEL (reference sequence). V was cut by 4 bases and J by 5 bases, with 12 bases left in between. The CDR3 spans 13 residues.

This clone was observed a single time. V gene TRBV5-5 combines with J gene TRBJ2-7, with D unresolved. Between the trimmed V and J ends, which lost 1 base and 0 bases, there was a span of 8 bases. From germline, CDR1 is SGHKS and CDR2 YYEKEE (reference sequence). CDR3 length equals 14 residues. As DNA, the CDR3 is TGTGCCAGCAGCTTGACAGAGTCCTCCTACGAGCAGTACTTC. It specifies CASSLTESSYEQYF.

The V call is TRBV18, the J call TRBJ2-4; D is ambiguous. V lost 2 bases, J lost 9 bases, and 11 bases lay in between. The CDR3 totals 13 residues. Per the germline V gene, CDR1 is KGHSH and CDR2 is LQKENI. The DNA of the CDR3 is TGTGCCAGCTCACCATCAGCCGGCGGCATTCAGTACTTC. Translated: CASSPSAGGIQYF.

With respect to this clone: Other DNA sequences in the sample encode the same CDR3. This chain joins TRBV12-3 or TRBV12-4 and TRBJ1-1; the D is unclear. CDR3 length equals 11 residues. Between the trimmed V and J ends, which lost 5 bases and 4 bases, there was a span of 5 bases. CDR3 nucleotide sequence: TGTGCCAGCAGTCTTCGCACTGAAGCTTTCTTT. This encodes CASSLRTEAFF.

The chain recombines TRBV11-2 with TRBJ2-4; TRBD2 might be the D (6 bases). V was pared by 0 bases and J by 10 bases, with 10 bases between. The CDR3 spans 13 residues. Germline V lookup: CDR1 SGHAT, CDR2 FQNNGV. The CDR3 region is CASSLDGGTIQYF. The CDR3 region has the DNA TGTGCCAGCAGCTTAGATGGGGGGACTATTCAGTACTTC.

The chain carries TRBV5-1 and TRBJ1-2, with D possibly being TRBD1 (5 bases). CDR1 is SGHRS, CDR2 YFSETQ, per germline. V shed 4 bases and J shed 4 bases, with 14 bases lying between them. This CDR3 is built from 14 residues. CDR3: CASSPLTVSYGYTF. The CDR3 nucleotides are TGCGCCAGCAGCCCCTTGACAGTTTCCTATGGCTACACCTTC.

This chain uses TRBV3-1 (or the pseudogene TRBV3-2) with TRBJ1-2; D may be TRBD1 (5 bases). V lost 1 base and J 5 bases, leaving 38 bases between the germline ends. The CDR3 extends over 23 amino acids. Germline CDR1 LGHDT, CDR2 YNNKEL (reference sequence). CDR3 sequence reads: CASSQGDWSSREGDHGSSYGYTF. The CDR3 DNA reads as TGTGCCAGCAGCCAAGGGGATTGGAGTTCCAGGGAGGGAGACCATGGGAGTTCTTATGGCTACACCTTC.

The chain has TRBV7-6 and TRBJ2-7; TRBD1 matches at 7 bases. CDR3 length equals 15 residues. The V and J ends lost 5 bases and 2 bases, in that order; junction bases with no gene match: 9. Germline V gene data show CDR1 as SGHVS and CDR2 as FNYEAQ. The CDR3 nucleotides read TGTGCCAGCAGCGGACGACAGGGTGGGGCCTACGAGCAGTACTTC. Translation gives CASSGRQGGAYEQYF.

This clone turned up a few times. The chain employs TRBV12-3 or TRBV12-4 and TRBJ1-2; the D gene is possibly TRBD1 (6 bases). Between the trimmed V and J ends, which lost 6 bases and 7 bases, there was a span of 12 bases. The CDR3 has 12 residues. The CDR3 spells CASSPDRTGYTF. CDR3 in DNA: TGTGCCAGCAGCCCGGACAGAACTGGCTACACCTTC.

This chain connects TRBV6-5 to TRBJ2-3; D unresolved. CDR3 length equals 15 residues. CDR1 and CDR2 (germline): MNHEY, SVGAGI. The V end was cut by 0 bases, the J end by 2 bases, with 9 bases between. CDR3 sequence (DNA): TGTGCCAGCAGTTACTCGCGACTCCCCACAGATACGCAGTATTTT. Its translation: CASSYSRLPTDTQYF.

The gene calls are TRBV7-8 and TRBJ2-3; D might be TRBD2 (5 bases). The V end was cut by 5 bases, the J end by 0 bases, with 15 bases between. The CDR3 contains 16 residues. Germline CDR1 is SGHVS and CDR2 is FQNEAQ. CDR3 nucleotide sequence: TGTGCCAGCAGCCCGAGAGGACTTACTAGCACAGATACGCAGTATTTT. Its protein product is CASSPRGLTSTDTQYF.

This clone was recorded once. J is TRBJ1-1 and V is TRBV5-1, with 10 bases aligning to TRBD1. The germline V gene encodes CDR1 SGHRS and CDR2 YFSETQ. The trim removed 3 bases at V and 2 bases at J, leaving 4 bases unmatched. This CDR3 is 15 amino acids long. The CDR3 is CASSSGTGANTEAFF. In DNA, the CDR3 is TGCGCCAGCAGCTCCGGGACAGGGGCTAACACTGAAGCTTTCTTT.

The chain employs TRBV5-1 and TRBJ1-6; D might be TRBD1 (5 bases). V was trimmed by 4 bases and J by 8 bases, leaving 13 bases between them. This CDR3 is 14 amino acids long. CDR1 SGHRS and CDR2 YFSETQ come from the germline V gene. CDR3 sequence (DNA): TGCGCCAGCAGCCAGGCAGGGAGGGATTCACCCCTCCACTTT. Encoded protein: CASSQAGRDSPLHF.

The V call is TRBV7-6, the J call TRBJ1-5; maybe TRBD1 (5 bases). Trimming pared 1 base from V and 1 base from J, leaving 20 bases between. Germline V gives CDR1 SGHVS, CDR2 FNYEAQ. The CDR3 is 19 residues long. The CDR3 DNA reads TGTGCCAGCAGCTTAGAAGGGGTGGTATCGGGAGGGAGCAATCAGCCCCAGCATTTT. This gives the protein CASSLEGVVSGGSNQPQHF. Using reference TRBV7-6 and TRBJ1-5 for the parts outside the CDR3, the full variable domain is GAGVSQSPRYKVTKRGQDVALRCDPISGHVSLYWYRQALGQGPEFLTYFNYEAQQDKSGLPNDRFSAERPEGSISTLTIQRTEQRDSAMYRCASSLEGVVSGGSNQPQHFGDGTRLSIL.

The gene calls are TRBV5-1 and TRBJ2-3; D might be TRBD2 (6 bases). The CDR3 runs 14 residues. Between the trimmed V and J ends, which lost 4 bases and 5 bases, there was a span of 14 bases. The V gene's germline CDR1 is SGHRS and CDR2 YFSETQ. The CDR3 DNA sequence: TGCGCCAGCAGCGTCGGAGGGGCGGAAGATACGCAGTATTTT. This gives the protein CASSVGGAEDTQYF.

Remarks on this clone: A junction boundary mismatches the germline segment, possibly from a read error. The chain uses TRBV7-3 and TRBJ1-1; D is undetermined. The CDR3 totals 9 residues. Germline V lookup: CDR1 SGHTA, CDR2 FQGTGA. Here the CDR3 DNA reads TGTGCCAGCAGCCCCGGGGTAGGATTT. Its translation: CASSPGVGF.

The chain's CDR3 is CAISESSLEKLFF. In DNA, the CDR3 is TGTGCCATCAGTGAGTCCTCACTTGAAAAACTGTTTTTT. This chain connects TRBV10-3 to TRBJ1-4; D unclear. From germline, CDR1 is ENHRY and CDR2 SYGVKD. V shed 0 bases and J shed 7 bases, with 6 bases lying between them. The CDR3 spans 13 residues.

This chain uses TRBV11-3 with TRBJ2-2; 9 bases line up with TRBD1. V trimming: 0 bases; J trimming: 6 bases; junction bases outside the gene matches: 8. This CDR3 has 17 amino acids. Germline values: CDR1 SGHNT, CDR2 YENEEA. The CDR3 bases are TGTGCCAGCAGCTTAGACTACGCCGGGACAGGGTCCGGGGAGCTGTTTTTT. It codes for CASSLDYAGTGSGELFF.

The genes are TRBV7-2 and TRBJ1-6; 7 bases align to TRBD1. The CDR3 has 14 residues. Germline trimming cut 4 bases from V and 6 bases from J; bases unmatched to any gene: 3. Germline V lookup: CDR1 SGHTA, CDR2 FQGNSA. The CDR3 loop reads CASSSRQGNSPLHF. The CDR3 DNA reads TGTGCCAGCAGCTCTCGACAGGGTAATTCACCCCTCCACTTT.

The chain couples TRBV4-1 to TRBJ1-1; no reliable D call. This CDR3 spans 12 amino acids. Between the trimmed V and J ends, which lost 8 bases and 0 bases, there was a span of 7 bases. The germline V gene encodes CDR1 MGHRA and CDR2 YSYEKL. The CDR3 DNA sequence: TGCGCCAGCGTGAGCATGAACACTGAAGCTTTCTTT. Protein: CASVSMNTEAFF.

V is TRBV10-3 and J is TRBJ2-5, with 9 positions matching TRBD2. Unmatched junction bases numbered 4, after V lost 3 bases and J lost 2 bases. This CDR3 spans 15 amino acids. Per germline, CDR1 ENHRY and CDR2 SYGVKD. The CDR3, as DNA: TGTGCCATCAGTGACGGCCTAGCGGGGCAAGAGACCCAGTACTTC. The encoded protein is CAISDGLAGQETQYF.

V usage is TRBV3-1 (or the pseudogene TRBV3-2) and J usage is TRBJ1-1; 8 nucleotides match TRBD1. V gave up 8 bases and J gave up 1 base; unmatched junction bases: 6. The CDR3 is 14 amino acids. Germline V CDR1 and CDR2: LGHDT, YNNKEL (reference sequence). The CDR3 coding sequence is TGTGCCAGCGGACAGGGTCGCAGGAACACTGAAGCTTTCTTT. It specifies CASGQGRRNTEAFF.

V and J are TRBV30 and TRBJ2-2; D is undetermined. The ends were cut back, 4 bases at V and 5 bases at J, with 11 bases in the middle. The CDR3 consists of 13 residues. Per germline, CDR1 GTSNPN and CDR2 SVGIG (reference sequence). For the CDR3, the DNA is TGTGCCTGGAAAAAGCTGAAAACCGGGGAGCTGTTTTTT. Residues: CAWKKLKTGELFF.

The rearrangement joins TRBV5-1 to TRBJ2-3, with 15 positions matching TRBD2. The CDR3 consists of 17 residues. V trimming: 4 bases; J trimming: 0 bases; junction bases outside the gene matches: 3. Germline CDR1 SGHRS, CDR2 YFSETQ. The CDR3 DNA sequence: TGCGCCAGCAGCCCCGGACTAGCGGGGGGGAGCACAGATACGCAGTATTTT. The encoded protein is CASSPGLAGGSTDTQYF.

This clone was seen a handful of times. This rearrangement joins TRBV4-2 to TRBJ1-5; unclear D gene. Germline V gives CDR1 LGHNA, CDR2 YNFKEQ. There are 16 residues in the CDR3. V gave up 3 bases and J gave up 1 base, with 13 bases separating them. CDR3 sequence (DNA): TGTGCCAGCAGCCAGAGGGCCCTAGGGAGCAATCAGCCCCAGCATTTT. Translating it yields CASSQRALGSNQPQHF.

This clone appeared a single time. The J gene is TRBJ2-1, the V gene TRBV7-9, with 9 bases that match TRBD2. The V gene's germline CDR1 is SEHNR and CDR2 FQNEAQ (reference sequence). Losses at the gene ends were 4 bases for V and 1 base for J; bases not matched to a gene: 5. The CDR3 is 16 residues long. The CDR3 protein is CASSSSSGASYNEQFF. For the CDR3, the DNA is TGTGCCAGCAGCTCATCTAGCGGGGCTTCCTACAATGAGCAGTTCTTC.

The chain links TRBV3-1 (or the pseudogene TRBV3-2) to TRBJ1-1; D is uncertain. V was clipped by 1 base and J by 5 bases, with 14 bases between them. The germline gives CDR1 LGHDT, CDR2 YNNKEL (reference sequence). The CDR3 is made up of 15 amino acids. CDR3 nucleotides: TGTGCCAGCAGCCAAGCCTCCGGTTTTCGTACTGAAGCTTTCTTT. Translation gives CASSQASGFRTEAFF.